The subject of this entry is one T cell receptor beta chain. Antigen specificity is unknown. From germline, CDR1 is SGHRS and CDR2 YFSETQ. This CDR3 region has 16 residues. Trimming pared 4 bases from V and 4 bases from J, leaving 19 bases between. The data belong to a study of cytomegalovirus exposure and HLA in healthy donors. Whole-study context: The 100 million to 140 million unique TCR beta sequences, from 150 million to 200 million T cells, were found by an earlier analysis. Notes on the study in general: It was approximately 150 TCR beta chains that were listed as cytomegalovirus-associated. The authors assumed roughly uniform sequencing depth across donors for presence/absence analyses.

At collection, donors were nominally healthy, but unrecorded immune exposures were probable. Both 60 Vbeta primers and 13 Jbeta primers went into the PCR. Method: immunoSEQ multiplex PCR; TCRdb's copy keeps in-frame clones and lacks some. The table includes around 97,000 clones, roughly 80% detected once. The V and J genes are TRBV5-1 and TRBJ2-3; tentatively, D is TRBD2 (6 bases). The sequenced sample was PBMCs. The TCR comes from a man in his fifties in good health and CMV-seropositive. Here the CDR3 reads CASSGPSARGPDTQYF. CDR3 DNA: TGCGCCAGCAGCGGGCCTAGCGCCAGAGGGCCAGATACGCAGTATTTT.